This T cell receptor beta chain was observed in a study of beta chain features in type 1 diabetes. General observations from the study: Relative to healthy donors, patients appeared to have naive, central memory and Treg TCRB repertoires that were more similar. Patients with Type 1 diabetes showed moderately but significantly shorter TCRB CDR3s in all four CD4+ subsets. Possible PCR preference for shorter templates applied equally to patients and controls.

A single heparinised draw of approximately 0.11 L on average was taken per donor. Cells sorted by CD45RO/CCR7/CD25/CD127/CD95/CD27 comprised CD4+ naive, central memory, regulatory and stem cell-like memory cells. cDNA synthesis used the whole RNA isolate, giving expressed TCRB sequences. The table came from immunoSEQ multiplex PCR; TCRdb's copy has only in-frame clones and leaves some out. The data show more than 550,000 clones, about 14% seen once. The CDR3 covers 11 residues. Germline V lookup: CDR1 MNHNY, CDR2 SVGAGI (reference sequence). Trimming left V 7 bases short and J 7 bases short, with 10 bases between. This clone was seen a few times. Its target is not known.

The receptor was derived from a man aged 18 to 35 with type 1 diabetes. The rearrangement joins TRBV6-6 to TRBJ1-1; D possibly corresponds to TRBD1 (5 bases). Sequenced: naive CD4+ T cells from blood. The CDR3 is CASIKDSEAFF. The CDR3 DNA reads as TGTGCCAGCATCAAAGACAGTGAAGCTTTCTTT.